The source of this T cell receptor (beta chain) is a study of T cells in Graves' hyperthyroidism and ophthalmopathy (dated 2019 in TCRdb). For the wider study: Peripheral blood samples were taken at the time of initial diagnosis, prior to any treatment. Thyroid tissue and blood T-cell repertoires from six Graves' hyperthyroidism patients were also compared in the study. The 75 to 100 discovery patients were randomly divided into training and test sets at a 7:3 ratio. To identify distinguishing TCR V-J signatures, a discovery cohort of 90 to 100 patients was used, comprising some 43 with Graves' ophthalmopathy and around 57 with stable Graves' hyperthyroidism. The paper describes TCR Vbeta CDR3 sequencing of 135 peripheral blood samples, made up of 43 ophthalmopathy patients, around 73 hyperthyroidism patients and roughly 17 progressor patients. Prospective prediction of ophthalmopathy was tested in an independent validation cohort of some 19 hyperthyroidism patients and around 16 patients who later progressed to ophthalmopathy. After blood sampling, hyperthyroidism patients were treated with methimazole at a starting dose of 30 mg daily, and ophthalmopathy patients were treated with high-dose intravenous methylprednisolone.

On this clonotype itself: Its antigen is not yet known. Base quality data are lacking; no much larger clone is found one base away.

CDR1 and CDR2 were assigned from the germline V gene as SGHTA and FQGNSA. The CDR3, cysteine through phenylalanine, is 16 amino acids long. The only DNA kept is the CDR3, 48 bases in frame from the first base. Clipping removes 0 bases from V and 5 bases from J, with 4 as the unmatched junction base count. Ophthalmopathy patients had moderately to severely active disease, Clinical Activity Score of at least 3, NOSPECS grade of at least 4, and duration under 3 months. Any patient with an uncontrolled infection, another autoimmune disease, pregnancy or lactation was excluded. Diagnoses were established on the basis of clinical symptoms, serum thyroxine and TRAb, thyroid ultrasound, and orbital computed tomography. PBMCs were isolated from about 9.2 ml of fresh peripheral blood by Ficoll-Paque density gradient centrifugation. Trizol reagent was used to extract total RNA, and RNA quality was then checked on an Agilent 2100 Bioanalyzer.

What the authors observed across the whole study: In validation, progression to ophthalmopathy was predicted by the model with more than 65% sensitivity and 72.22% specificity, a median of approximately 6.5 months before onset. In cross-validation, a model built on a 13 V-J signature told ophthalmopathy apart from stable hyperthyroidism with 85% to 90% sensitivity and 81% to 82% specificity, and in testing the same model reached 80%/75%. Blood samples also contained most of the expanded thyroid clonotypes (frequency above 0.001), which suggests that blood repertoires may reflect thyroid immune responses. Sample size was not statistically predetermined, and investigators were not blinded to group allocation.

The TCR beta CDR3 regions were amplified from the RNA transcripts. The TCR CDR3 was subjected to a first round of RT-PCR using the HTBI primer set and the Qiagen OneStep RT-PCR kit. A second multiplex PCR round built the libraries, followed by size selection and purification. Sequencing of the libraries was done on an Illumina HiSeq2000 using paired-end 100 bp reads. The paper's processing steps were these. Raw data were processed with SOAPnuke, discarding reads with adapters, uncalled bases, mean Phred below 15, or no exact constant-primer or identifier match. High-quality paired reads were merged with COPE v1.2.5, and unique nucleotide sequences were defined as clonotypes. MiTCR v1.1 was used to align the clonotypes against IMGT TRBV, TRBD and TRBJ reference segments. The analysis was restricted to V-J combinations with a frequency above 0.0001, which together covered roughly 99% of the repertoires. A TCS score was defined as the ratio of F50 (clonal expansion) to E x V (chaos), with BLOSUM62-based TCRdist applied between CDR3 peptides within each V-J. Welch's t-statistics and random forest reduced approximately 520 V-J features to fewer than 15, which were used in a naive Bayes classifier (R e1071). Through fastp at Q25 and MiXCR, TCRdb rebuilt clones from the public reads, retaining in-frame beta chains. All rows with the same CDR3 protein become a single entry with the most common DNA and genes. The V and J calls follow TCRdb's processing rather than the paper's. This sample has under 550,000 distinct CDR3 sequences in its table, and 15% to 20% of those were observed once. The top ten constitute 45% to 50% of the sample.

What was sequenced was blood. The V and J segments used are TRBV7-2 and TRBJ2-2; a stretch of 9 junction bases matches TRBD2. The sequence was obtained from a man aged 40-49 years with Graves' ophthalmopathy. The CDR3 in this case is CASSLAGTSRTGELFF. The nucleotides read TGTGCCAGCAGCTTAGCGGGGACTAGCAGGACCGGGGAGCTGTTTTTT.